The 20 T cell receptor beta chains listed next were all sequenced from one sample in a study of Graves' ophthalmopathy and Graves' hyperthyroidism. Amplification from RNA transcripts yielded the TCR beta CDR3 regions. An initial RT-PCR round employing HTBI primers preceded a second-round multiplex PCR. In TCRdb, the multiplex PCR reads were re-called with MiXCR into one record per CDR3 protein. The repertoire holds some 370,000 distinct CDR3 sequences, with about a sixth as singletons. Material for sequencing was peripheral blood. These TCRs come from an adult woman with stable Graves' hyperthyroidism.

This clonotype was recorded many times. This chain links TRBV6-1 with TRBJ2-7; D is perhaps TRBD1 (5 bases). Trimming took off 5 bases at V and 0 bases at J, with 14 bases between the two ends. The CDR3 covers 15 residues. The V gene's germline CDR1 is MNHNS and CDR2 SASEGT. CDR3 protein: CASSPDIASSYEQYF. The CDR3 DNA is TGTGCCAGCAGTCCGGACATCGCGAGCTCCTACGAGCAGTACTTC.

This clonotype has at least ten counts. The V call is TRBV12-3 or TRBV12-4, the J call TRBJ1-1, with 7 bases that match TRBD1. V lost 5 bases, J lost 8 bases, and 8 bases stayed unmatched. This CDR3 is built from 13 residues. The CDR3 coding sequence is TGTGCCAGCAGTCCGCGGACAGGTTTGGAAGCTTTCTTT. It translates to CASSPRTGLEAFF.

This clonotype was detected ten times or more. The J gene is TRBJ2-5, the V gene TRBV20-1; the match to TRBD1 covers 9 bases. In germline, CDR1 is DFQATT, CDR2 SNEGSKA (reference sequence). The CDR3 loop spans 16 amino acids. Losses at the gene ends were 1 base for V and 2 bases for J; bases not matched to a gene: 8. CDR3 protein: CSARVQGALNQETQYF. In nucleotides, the CDR3 is TGCAGTGCTAGAGTACAGGGGGCCCTTAATCAAGAGACCCAGTACTTC.

In this sample, this clonotype turned up many times. The rearrangement joins TRBV2 to TRBJ2-5, with 9 nucleotides matching TRBD2. J was trimmed by 6 bases and V by 4 bases; bases with no gene match: 6. Germline loops: CDR1 SNHLY, CDR2 FYNNEI. This CDR3 has 14 residues. In nucleotides, the CDR3 is TGTGCCAGCAGTGGGCTAGCGGGGACCAAGACCCAGTACTTC. This codes for CASSGLAGTKTQYF. Drawing the rest from reference TRBV2 and TRBJ2-5, the complete variable domain is EPEVTQTPSHQVTQMGQEVILRCVPISNHLYFYWYRQILGQKVEFLVSFYNNEISEKSEIFDDQFSVERPDGSNFTLKIRSTKLEDSAMYFCASSGLAGTKTQYFGPGTRLLVL.

This clonotype was recorded many times. This rearrangement joins TRBV12-3 or TRBV12-4 to TRBJ2-4; no reliable D call. The CDR3 loop spans 14 amino acids. V was trimmed by 6 bases and J by 0 bases, leaving 9 bases between them. CDR3 bases: TGTGCCAGCAGGTCCGCCCTAGCCAAAAACATTCAGTACTTC. This sequence encodes CASRSALAKNIQYF.

This clonotype was detected many times. The chain has TRBV6-5 and TRBJ2-5; no reliable D call. Germline V gives CDR1 MNHEY, CDR2 SVGAGI. V lost 2 bases, J lost 2 bases, and 9 bases lay in between. This CDR3 comprises 14 residues. CDR3 sequence (DNA): TGTGCCAGCAGTTACGCTGGTACTCAAGAGACCCAGTACTTC. Its protein is CASSYAGTQETQYF.

This clonotype was observed many times. V and J are TRBV28 and TRBJ2-3; D might be TRBD1 (6 bases). CDR3 length equals 14 residues. Trimming took 5 bases from V and 0 from J, leaving 9 bases between them. The germline gives CDR1 MDHEN, CDR2 SYDVKM. The CDR3 region has the DNA TGTGCCAGCAGTCTGACAGGAAGCACAGATACGCAGTATTTT. It translates to CASSLTGSTDTQYF.

Comments on this clonotype: This clone may be a read error of a much larger clone one base away. J is TRBJ1-1 and V is TRBV24-1; D unclear. Germline CDR1 reads KGHDR; CDR2 reads SFDVKD. The CDR3 runs 15 residues. With 2 bases removed from V and 10 bases from J, the gap between germline ends came to 19 bases. DNA of the CDR3: TGTGCCACCAGTGATTCCCCCAGGATTCTGGGTAGAGCTTTCTTT. It specifies CATSDSPRILGRAFF.

CDR3 coding DNA: TGTGCCAGCAGGGCGACAGGACAAGAGACCCAGTACTTC. Its translation is CASRATGQETQYF. The chain employs TRBV2 and TRBJ2-5, with D maybe TRBD1 (6 bases). Trimming removed 6 bases at V and 2 bases at J, with 10 bases between. The CDR3 extends over 13 amino acids. CDR1 is SNHLY, CDR2 FYNNEI, per germline.

This clonotype was seen ten or more times. CDR3 sequence reads: CASSTGWGRGQETQYF. CDR3 DNA: TGTGCCAGCTCAACCGGCTGGGGGCGAGGACAAGAGACCCAGTACTTC. The chain employs TRBV18 and TRBJ2-5; TRBD1 might be the D (6 bases). Trimming left V 5 bases short and J 2 bases short, with 18 bases between. The CDR3 is 16 amino acids. Germline loops: CDR1 KGHSH, CDR2 LQKENI.

This clonotype was picked up many times. The chain couples TRBV24-1 to TRBJ2-2; TRBD2 is a possible D gene (5 bases). CDR1 KGHDR and CDR2 SFDVKD come from the germline V gene. V lost 5 bases and J 3 bases, leaving 15 bases between the germline ends. The CDR3 length is 16 residues. The CDR3 nucleotides are TGTGCCACCAGTGCCGGTAGGAGGTCCTACACCGGGGAGCTGTTTTTT. Translated, it gives CATSAGRRSYTGELFF.

This clonotype was found many times. The chain combines TRBV12-3 or TRBV12-4 with TRBJ1-2; D call uncertain. Trimming took 10 bases from V and 3 from J, leaving 12 bases between them. The CDR3 length is 12 residues. DNA for the CDR3: TGTGCCATCTCGGACCACTACTATGGCTACACCTTC. Residues: CAISDHYYGYTF.

This clonotype was counted only a few times. One end of the junction fails to match germline, which may point to a read error. The V call is TRBV2, the J call TRBJ2-4; tentatively, D is TRBD2 (5 bases). The CDR3 covers 13 residues. Looked up from germline, CDR1 is SNHLY and CDR2 is FYNNEI. The CDR3, as DNA: TGTGCCAGCAAACGGGAAGCCAAAAACATTAAGTACTTC. Translated: CASKREAKNIKYF.

The chain uses TRBV28 and TRBJ2-7, with 11 bases matching TRBD1. V trimming: 6 bases; J trimming: 7 bases; junction bases outside the gene matches: 5. This CDR3 contains 13 residues. CDR1 is MDHEN and CDR2 is SYDVKM in the germline V gene. Written as DNA, the CDR3 is TGTGCCAGCAGAGGACAGGGGGCGCGAGAGCAGTACTTC. Its protein product is CASRGQGAREQYF.

This clonotype was counted ten times or more. J is TRBJ1-6 and V is TRBV27; D is undetermined. Germline CDR1 reads MNHEY; CDR2 reads SMNVEV (reference sequence). The CDR3 has 13 amino acids. With 0 bases removed from V and 6 bases from J, the gap between germline ends came to 3 bases. The CDR3 sequence: CASSLSFNSPLHF. CDR3 DNA sequence: TGTGCCAGCAGTTTATCGTTTAATTCACCCCTCCACTTT.

The sample holds many counts of this clonotype. The chain employs TRBV29-1 and TRBJ2-5; D gene ambiguous. V dropped 3 bases and J dropped 3 bases, with 14 bases sitting between them. The length of the CDR3 is 14 residues. CDR1 and CDR2 (germline): SQVTM, ANQGSEA. CDR3 protein: CSVEQFGVEETQYF. CDR3 nucleotides: TGCAGCGTTGAGCAGTTCGGTGTCGAAGAGACCCAGTACTTC.

This clonotype came up many times. The chain joins TRBV20-1 to TRBJ2-5, with 13 nucleotides matching TRBD2. Per the germline V gene, CDR1 is DFQATT and CDR2 is SNEGSKA (reference sequence). Unmatched junction bases numbered 6, after V lost 6 bases and J lost 5 bases. The CDR3 runs to 14 residues. The CDR3 sequence is CSAELAGGQETQYF. The DNA for the CDR3 is TGCAGTGCCGAACTAGCGGGAGGGCAGGAGACCCAGTACTTC.

This clonotype was found many times. The chain recombines TRBV28 with TRBJ1-2; TRBD1 might be the D (6 bases). The length of the CDR3 is 12 residues. V was shortened by 4 bases and J by 7 bases, with 10 bases between the two germline ends. Germline CDR1 and CDR2: MDHEN and SYDVKM. The DNA for the CDR3 is TGTGCCAGCAGTTCCAGCAGGGGTGGCTACACCTTC. Encoded protein: CASSSSRGGYTF.

There are many counts of this clonotype. This chain uses TRBV28 with TRBJ1-3; no clear D. The V gene lost 9 bases and the J gene lost 2 bases, with 2 bases spanning the gap. This CDR3 has 10 residues. The germline V gene has CDR1 MDHEN and CDR2 SYDVKM. The CDR3 spells CASTGNTIYF. The CDR3 nucleotides read TGTGCCAGTACTGGAAACACCATATATTTT.

Worth noting for this clonotype: In this CDR3 the conserved last residue, phenylalanine or tryptophan, is missing, so a read error is likely. V is TRBV20-1 and J is TRBJ1-1; 9 bases fit TRBD1. CDR1 DFQATT and CDR2 SNEGSKA come from the germline V gene (reference sequence). CDR3 size: 12 residues. The CDR3 sequence is CMQTGGNTEAFY. CDR3 nucleotides: TGCATGCAGACAGGGGGAAACACTGAAGCTTTCTAT.